This T cell receptor beta chain came from a study of T cell changes during pregnancy in multiple sclerosis. In this sample, this clone turned up once. Here immunoSEQ multiplex PCR was the method, and the copy in TCRdb shows in-frame clones only, minus some. The sample has about 41,000 clones; over 90% are singletons. The CDR3 is 14 residues long. This specimen was CD8+ T cells from peripheral blood mononuclear cells, taken in the third trimester of pregnancy. This chain links TRBV21-1 with TRBJ2-1; TRBD2 is the table's D call, not checked against the DNA. TRBV21-1 is classified as a pseudogene. The clonotype was recovered from a female donor with multiple sclerosis, enrolled in a pregnancy study. CDR3 in amino acids: CASILCRRGVGRFF. CDR3 coding DNA: TGTGCCAGCATTTTATGTAGACGCGGGGTTGGAAGGTTCTTC.